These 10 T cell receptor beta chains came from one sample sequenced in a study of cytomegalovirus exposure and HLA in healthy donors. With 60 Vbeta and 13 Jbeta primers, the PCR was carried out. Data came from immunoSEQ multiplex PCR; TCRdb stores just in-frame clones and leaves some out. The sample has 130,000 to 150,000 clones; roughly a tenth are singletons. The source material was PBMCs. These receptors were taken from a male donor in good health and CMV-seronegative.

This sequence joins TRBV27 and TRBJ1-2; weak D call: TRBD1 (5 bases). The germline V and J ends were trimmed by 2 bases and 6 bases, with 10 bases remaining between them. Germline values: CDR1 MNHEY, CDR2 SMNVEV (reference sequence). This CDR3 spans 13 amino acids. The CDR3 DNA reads TGTGCCAGCAGTTTAGCAGGGTTGGATGGCTACACCTTC. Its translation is CASSLAGLDGYTF.

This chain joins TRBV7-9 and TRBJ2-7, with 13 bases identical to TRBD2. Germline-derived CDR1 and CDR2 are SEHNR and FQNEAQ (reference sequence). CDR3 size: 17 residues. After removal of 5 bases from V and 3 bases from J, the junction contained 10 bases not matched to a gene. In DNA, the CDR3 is TGTGCCAGCAGCCTACTCGGGACTAGCGGGATCGACTACGAGCAGTACTTC. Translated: CASSLLGTSGIDYEQYF.

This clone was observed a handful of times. The CDR3 reads CASIPSGGYNEQFF. DNA of the CDR3: TGTGCCAGCATCCCTAGCGGGGGGTACAATGAGCAGTTCTTC. V is TRBV6-1 and J is TRBJ2-1, with TRBD2 matching over 11 bases. The V gene end was trimmed by 7 bases and the J gene end by 4 bases; junction bases not matched to a gene: 3. The length of the CDR3 is 14 residues. Germline V gives CDR1 MNHNS, CDR2 SASEGT.

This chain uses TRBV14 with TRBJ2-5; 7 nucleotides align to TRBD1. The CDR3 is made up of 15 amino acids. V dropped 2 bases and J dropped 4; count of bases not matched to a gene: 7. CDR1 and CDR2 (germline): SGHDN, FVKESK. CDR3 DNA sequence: TGTGCCAGCAGCCAATGGGCAGGGGGTCGAGAGACCCAGTACTTC. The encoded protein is CASSQWAGGRETQYF. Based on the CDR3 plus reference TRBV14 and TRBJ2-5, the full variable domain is EAGVTQFPSHSVIEKGQTVTLRCDPISGHDNLYWYRRVMGKEIKFLLHFVKESKQDESGMPNNRFLAERTGGTYSTLKVQPAELEDSGVYFCASSQWAGGRETQYFGPGTRLLVL.

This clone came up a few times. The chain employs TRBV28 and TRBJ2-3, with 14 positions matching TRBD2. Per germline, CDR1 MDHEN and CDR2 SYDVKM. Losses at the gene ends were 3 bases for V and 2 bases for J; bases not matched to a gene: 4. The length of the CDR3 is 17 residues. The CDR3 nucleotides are TGTGCCAGCAGTTTGACTAGCGGGGGGGCGCTCACAGATACGCAGTATTTT. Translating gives CASSLTSGGALTDTQYF.

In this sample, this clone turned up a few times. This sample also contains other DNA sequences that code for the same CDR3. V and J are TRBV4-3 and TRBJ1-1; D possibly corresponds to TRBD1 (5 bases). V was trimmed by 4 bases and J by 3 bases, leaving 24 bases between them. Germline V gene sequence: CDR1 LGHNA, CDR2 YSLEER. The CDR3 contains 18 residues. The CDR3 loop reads CASSPSAFRPLGDTEAFF. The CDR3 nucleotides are TGCGCCAGCAGCCCGTCTGCATTCCGGCCCTTAGGGGACACTGAAGCTTTCTTT.

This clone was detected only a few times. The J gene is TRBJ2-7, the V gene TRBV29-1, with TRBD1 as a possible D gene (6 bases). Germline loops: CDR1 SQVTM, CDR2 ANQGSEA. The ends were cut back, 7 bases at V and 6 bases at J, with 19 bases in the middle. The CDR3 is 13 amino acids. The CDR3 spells CSAVSGTPLEQYF. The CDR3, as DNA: TGCAGCGCTGTGTCCGGGACACCACTCGAGCAGTACTTC.

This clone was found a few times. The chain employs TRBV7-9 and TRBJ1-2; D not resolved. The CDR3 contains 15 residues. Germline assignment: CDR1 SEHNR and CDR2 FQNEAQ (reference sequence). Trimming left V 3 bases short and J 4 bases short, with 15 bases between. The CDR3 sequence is CASSLVTDASYGYTF. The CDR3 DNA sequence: TGTGCCAGCAGCTTGGTTACAGACGCTTCCTATGGCTACACCTTC.

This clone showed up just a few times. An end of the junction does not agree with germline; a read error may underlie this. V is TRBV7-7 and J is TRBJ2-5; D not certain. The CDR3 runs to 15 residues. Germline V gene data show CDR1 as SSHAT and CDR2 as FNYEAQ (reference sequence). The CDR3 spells CASSLDGQFGETQYF. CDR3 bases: TGTGCTAGCAGCTTAGATGGCCAATTCGGGGAGACCCAGTACTTC. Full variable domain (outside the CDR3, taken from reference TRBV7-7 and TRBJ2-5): GAGVSQSPRYKVTKRGQDVTLRCDPISSHATLYWYQQALGQGPEFLTYFNYEAQPDKSGLPSDRFSAERPEGSISTLTIQRTEQRDSAMYRCASSLDGQFGETQYFGPGTRLLVL.

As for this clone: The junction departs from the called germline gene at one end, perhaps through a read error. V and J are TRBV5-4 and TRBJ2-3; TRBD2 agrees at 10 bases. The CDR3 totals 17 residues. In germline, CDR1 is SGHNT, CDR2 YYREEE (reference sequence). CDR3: CASGLPGLAPRTDTQYF. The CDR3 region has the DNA TGTGCCAGCGGCTTACCGGGACTAGCGCCCCGCACAGATACGCAGTATTTT.